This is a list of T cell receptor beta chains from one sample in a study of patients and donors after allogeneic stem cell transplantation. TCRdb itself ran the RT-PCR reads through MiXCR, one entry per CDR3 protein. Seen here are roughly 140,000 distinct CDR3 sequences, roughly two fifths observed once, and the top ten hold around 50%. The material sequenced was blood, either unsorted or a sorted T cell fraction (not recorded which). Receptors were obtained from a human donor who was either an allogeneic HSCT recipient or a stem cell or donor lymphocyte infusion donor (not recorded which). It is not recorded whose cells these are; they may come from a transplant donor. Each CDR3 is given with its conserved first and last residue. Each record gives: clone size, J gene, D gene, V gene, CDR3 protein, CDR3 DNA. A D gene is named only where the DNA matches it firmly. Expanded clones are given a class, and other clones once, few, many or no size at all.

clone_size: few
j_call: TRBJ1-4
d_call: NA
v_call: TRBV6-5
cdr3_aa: CASRDTRKSHEKLFF
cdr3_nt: TGTGCCAGCAGAGATACCCGGAAGTCTCATGAAAAACTGTTTTTT

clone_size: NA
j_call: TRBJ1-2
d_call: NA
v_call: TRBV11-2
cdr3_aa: CASSLDRSAVRNGDGYTF
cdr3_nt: TGTGCCAGCAGCTTAGATCGGTCGGCGGTCAGAAACGGAGATGGCTACACCTTC

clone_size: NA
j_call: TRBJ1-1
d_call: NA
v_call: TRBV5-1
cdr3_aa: CASSLDPQDTEAFF
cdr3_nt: TGCGCCAGCAGCTTGGACCCGCAGGACACTGAAGCTTTCTTT

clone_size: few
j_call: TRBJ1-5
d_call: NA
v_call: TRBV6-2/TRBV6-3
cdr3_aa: CASSFLQISQPQHF
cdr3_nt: TGTGCCAGCAGTTTCCTCCAGATCAGTCAGCCCCAGCATTTT

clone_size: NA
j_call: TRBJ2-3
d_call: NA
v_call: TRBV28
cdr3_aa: CASTLIGRPYF
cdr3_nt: TGTGCCAGCACCCTGATTGGGCGCCCCTATTTT

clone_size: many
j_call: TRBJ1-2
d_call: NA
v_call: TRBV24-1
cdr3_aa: CATSDGDRNYGYTF
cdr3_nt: TGTGCCACCAGTGACGGCGACAGAAACTATGGCTACACCTTC

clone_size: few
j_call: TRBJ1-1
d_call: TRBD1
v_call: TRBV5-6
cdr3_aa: CASSFSRQGLTEAFF
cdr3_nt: TGTGCCAGCAGCTTTTCCAGACAGGGTCTCACTGAAGCTTTCTTT

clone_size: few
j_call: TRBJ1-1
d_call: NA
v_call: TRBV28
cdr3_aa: CASSLQMNTEAFF
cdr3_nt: TGTGCCAGCAGTTTACAGATGAACACTGAAGCTTTCTTT

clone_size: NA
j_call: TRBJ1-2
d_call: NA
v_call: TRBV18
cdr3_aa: CASSPLENYGYTF
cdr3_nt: TGTGCCAGCTCACCACTAGAGAACTATGGCTACACCTTC

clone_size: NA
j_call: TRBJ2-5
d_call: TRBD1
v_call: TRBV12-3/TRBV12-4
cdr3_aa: CASSLGQGAETQYF
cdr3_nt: TGTGCCAGCAGCCTTGGACAGGGAGCGGAGACCCAGTACTTC

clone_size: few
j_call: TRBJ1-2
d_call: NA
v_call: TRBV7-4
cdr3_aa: CASSSQITTEYGYTF
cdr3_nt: TGTGCCAGCAGCTCCCAAATCACGACTGAGTATGGCTACACCTTC

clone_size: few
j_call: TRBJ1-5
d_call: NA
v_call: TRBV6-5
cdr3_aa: CASSLTFSNQPQHF
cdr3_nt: TGTGCCAGCAGTCTGACGTTTAGCAATCAGCCCCAGCATTTT

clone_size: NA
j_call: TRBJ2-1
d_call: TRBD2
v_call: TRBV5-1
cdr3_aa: CASTERGSYNEQFF
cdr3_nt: TGCGCCAGCACGGAGCGGGGAAGCTACAATGAGCAGTTCTTC

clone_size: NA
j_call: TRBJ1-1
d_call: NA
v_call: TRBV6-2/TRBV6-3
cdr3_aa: CASSYDRGSAEAFF
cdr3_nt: TGTGCCAGCAGTTACGATCGGGGTTCGGCTGAAGCTTTCTTT

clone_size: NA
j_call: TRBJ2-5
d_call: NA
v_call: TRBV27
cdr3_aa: CASKPVGLLEETQYF
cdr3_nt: TGTGCCAGCAAGCCTGTGGGACTCTTGGAGGAGACCCAGTACTTC

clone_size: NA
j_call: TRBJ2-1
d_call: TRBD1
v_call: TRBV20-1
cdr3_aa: CSVRTGIYNEQFF
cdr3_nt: TGCAGTGTAAGGACAGGGATTTACAATGAGCAGTTCTTC

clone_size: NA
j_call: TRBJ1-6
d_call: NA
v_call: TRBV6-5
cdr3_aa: CASSYSSGYKGNSPLHF
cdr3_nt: TGTGCCAGCAGTTACTCGTCAGGGTACAAAGGGAATTCACCCCTCCACTTT

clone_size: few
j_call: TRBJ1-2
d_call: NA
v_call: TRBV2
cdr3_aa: CASSGGGANYGYTF
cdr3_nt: TGTGCCAGCAGTGGAGGTGGAGCTAACTATGGCTACACCTTC

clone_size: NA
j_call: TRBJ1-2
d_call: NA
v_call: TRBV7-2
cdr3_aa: CASSPNEGYYGYTF
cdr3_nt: TGTGCCAGCAGCCCGAACGAGGGATACTATGGCTACACCTTC

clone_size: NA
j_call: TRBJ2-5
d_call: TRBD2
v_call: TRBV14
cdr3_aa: CASSQGLAGVETQYF
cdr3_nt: TGTGCCAGCAGCCAAGGACTAGCGGGGGTAGAGACCCAGTACTTC

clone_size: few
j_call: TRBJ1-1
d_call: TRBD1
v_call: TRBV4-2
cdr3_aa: CASSRRPGQPNTEAFF
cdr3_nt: TGTGCCAGCAGCCGCAGACCGGGACAGCCGAACACTGAAGCTTTCTTT

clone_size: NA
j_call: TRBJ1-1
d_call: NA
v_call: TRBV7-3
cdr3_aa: CASSLEGYMNTEAFF
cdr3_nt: TGTGCCAGCAGCTTAGAGGGGTACATGAACACTGAAGCTTTCTTT

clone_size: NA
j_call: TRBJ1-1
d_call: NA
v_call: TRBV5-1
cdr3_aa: CASSRDSTEAFF
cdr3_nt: TGCGCCAGCAGCCGAGACAGCACTGAAGCTTTCTTT

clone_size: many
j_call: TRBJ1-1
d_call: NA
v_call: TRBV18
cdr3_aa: CASSPNSKNTEAFF
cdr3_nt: TGTGCCAGCTCACCAAACAGCAAGAACACTGAAGCTTTCTTT

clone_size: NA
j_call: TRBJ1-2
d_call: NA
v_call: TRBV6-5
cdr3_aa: CASSYSGGRSYGYTF
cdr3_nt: TGTGCCAGCAGTTACTCAGGGGGGCGAAGCTATGGCTACACCTTC

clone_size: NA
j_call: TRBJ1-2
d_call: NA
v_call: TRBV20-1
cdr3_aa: CSAEAKYYGYTF
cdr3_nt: TGCAGTGCTGAGGCGAAGTACTATGGCTACACCTTC

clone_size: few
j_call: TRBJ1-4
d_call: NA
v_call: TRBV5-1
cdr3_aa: CASSFRTAPEKLFF
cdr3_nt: TGCGCCAGCAGCTTCCGGACAGCCCCCGAGAAACTGTTTTTT

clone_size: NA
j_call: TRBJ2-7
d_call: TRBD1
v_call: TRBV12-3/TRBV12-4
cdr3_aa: CASSVGQTYEQYF
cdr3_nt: TGTGCCAGCAGTGTGGGACAGACCTACGAGCAGTACTTC